The 23 T cell receptor beta chains below were found in one sample sequenced in a study of cytomegalovirus exposure and HLA in healthy donors (dated by TCRdb to about 2017). Libraries were prepared through the immunoSEQ multiplex PCR assay. The multiplex PCR relied on a mix of 60 forward primers for TCR Vbeta segments and 13 reverse primers for TCR Jbeta segments. This is the immuneACCESS table as TCRdb keeps it, with only in-frame sequences that have V and J called. A part of the clones is gone; compared with another copy, unresolved V genes explain less than half, and the rest is unexplained. For this sample there are 100,000 to 150,000 clones; about four fifths appear just once. Clones ranked in the top ten supply 4.5% to 5.5% of the sample. The sequenced sample consisted of PBMCs. These receptors were obtained from a young man in good health and CMV-seronegative.

The gene calls are TRBV2 and TRBJ2-7; TRBD2 agrees at 10 bases. Germline V gives CDR1 SNHLY, CDR2 FYNNEI. This CDR3 region has 14 residues. Trimming removed 8 bases from V and 3 bases from J; junction bases left unmatched: 7. CDR3 nucleotides: TGTGCCAGCTCCGGGACTAGCGCCTTCTACGAGCAGTACTTC. Translated, it gives CASSGTSAFYEQYF. Combining the CDR3 with reference TRBV2 and TRBJ2-7 gives the whole variable domain EPEVTQTPSHQVTQMGQEVILRCVPISNHLYFYWYRQILGQKVEFLVSFYNNEISEKSEIFDDQFSVERPDGSNFTLKIRSTKLEDSAMYFCASSGTSAFYEQYFGPGTRLTVT.

V and J are TRBV7-2 and TRBJ1-2; D gene uncertain. The germline V gene has CDR1 SGHTA and CDR2 FQGNSA. V lost 3 bases and J 0 bases, leaving 5 bases between the germline ends. This CDR3 has 13 amino acids. CDR3 region: CASSFAANYGYTF. The CDR3 coding sequence is TGTGCCAGCAGCTTTGCAGCTAACTATGGCTACACCTTC.

This chain joins TRBV5-4 and TRBJ2-5; D gene unclear. This CDR3 spans 14 amino acids. The germline CDR1 and CDR2 sequences are SGHNT and YYREEE (reference sequence). Trimming shortened V by 4 bases and J by 5 bases, and 15 bases separated the two germline ends. DNA of the CDR3: TGTGCCAGCAGCCTGCTCTTCCCCCAGGAGACCCAGTACTTC. This codes for CASSLLFPQETQYF.

The J gene is TRBJ2-7, the V gene TRBV5-4, with a possible D match to TRBD2 (7 bases). V was cut by 1 base and J by 5 bases, with 13 bases left in between. This CDR3 spans 14 amino acids. Per germline, CDR1 SGHNT and CDR2 YYREEE (reference sequence). The CDR3 reads CASSLRGGTNEQYF. CDR3 bases: TGTGCCAGCAGCTTGAGGGGGGGCACGAACGAGCAGTACTTC.

The chain links TRBV7-2 to TRBJ1-1; no definite D call. The germline gives CDR1 SGHTA, CDR2 FQGNSA. The V end lost 5 bases, the J end lost 1 base, and 8 bases lay between the germline ends. The length of the CDR3 is 13 residues. The CDR3: CASSRRGNTEAFF. CDR3 coding DNA: TGTGCCAGCAGCCGCCGGGGGAACACTGAAGCTTTCTTT.

The V and J genes are TRBV5-1 and TRBJ1-4; D is undetermined. CDR1 and CDR2 (germline): SGHRS, YFSETQ. The CDR3 contains 14 residues. Between the trimmed V and J ends, which lost 0 bases and 6 bases, there was a span of 9 bases. The DNA of the CDR3 is TGCGCCAGCAGCTTGGAAAGTCAGGATGAAAAACTGTTTTTT. This gives the protein CASSLESQDEKLFF.

The table lists this clone with a few counts. This chain links TRBV11-2 with TRBJ2-1; TRBD2 might be the D (5 bases). The CDR3 is 16 amino acids. The V end was cut by 0 bases, the J end by 7 bases, with 16 bases between. Germline CDR1 reads SGHAT; CDR2 reads FQNNGV. The CDR3 sequence is CASSLDSGSPGNEQFF. CDR3 coding DNA: TGTGCCAGCAGCTTAGATTCGGGATCACCTGGGAATGAGCAGTTCTTC.

The rearrangement joins TRBV5-1 to TRBJ2-7, with 14 bases lining up with TRBD2. This CDR3 is 17 amino acids long. From germline, CDR1 is SGHRS and CDR2 YFSETQ. After removal of 7 bases from V and 5 bases from J, the junction contained 14 bases not matched to a gene. DNA of the CDR3: TGCGCCAGCCGCCCGGGACTAGCGGGAGTTTCCCTCGACGAGCAGTACTTC. Protein sequence: CASRPGLAGVSLDEQYF.

As regards this clone: The junction differs from germline at one of its ends, possibly a read error. The rearrangement joins TRBV5-1 to TRBJ1-5, with D unresolved. Germline CDR1 and CDR2: SGHRS and YFSETQ. This CDR3 contains 14 residues. CDR3 sequence reads: CASSFGGSNQPQHF. CDR3 nucleotide sequence: TGCGCCAGTAGCTTCGGAGGTAGCAATCAGCCCCAGCATTTT.

The genes are TRBV6-1 and TRBJ2-7; weak D call: TRBD2 (6 bases). CDR3 length equals 12 residues. Trimming removed 6 bases from V and 3 bases from J, with 9 bases in between. Germline CDR1 reads MNHNS; CDR2 reads SASEGT. The CDR3 nucleotides read TGTGCCAGCAGGGGAGGTTTCTACGAGCAGTACTTC. Translating gives CASRGGFYEQYF.

This chain links TRBV14 with TRBJ1-4; D uncertain. Germline V gene data show CDR1 as SGHDN and CDR2 as FVKESK. The CDR3 runs to 14 residues. The ends were cut back, 3 bases at V and 4 bases at J, with 9 bases in the middle. The CDR3: CASSQSAINEKLFF. The CDR3 region has the DNA TGTGCCAGCAGCCAGTCAGCGATTAATGAAAAACTGTTTTTT. Supplemented by reference TRBV14 and TRBJ1-4, the full variable domain reads EAGVTQFPSHSVIEKGQTVTLRCDPISGHDNLYWYRRVMGKEIKFLLHFVKESKQDESGMPNNRFLAERTGGTYSTLKVQPAELEDSGVYFCASSQSAINEKLFFGSGTQLSVL.

The chain links TRBV28 to TRBJ2-5; TRBD2 aligns across 13 bases. The CDR3 covers 16 residues. The V and J ends lost 4 bases and 4 bases, in that order; junction bases with no gene match: 6. Germline CDR1 reads MDHEN; CDR2 reads SYDVKM. The DNA for the CDR3 is TGTGCCAGCAGTTCCTCGGGACTAGCGGGACGAGAGACCCAGTACTTC. This translates into CASSSSGLAGRETQYF.

This chain joins TRBV15 and TRBJ2-4; 7 nucleotides line up with TRBD2. J was trimmed by 1 base and V by 0 bases; bases with no gene match: 6. Per germline, CDR1 LNHNV and CDR2 YYDKDF (reference sequence). This CDR3 region has 17 residues. In DNA, the CDR3 is TGTGCCACCAGCAGAGACCTTTTGGGAGGGGCCAAAAACATTCAGTACTTC. This gives the protein CATSRDLLGGAKNIQYF.

The chain has TRBV5-3 and TRBJ1-1; no definite D call. TRBV5-3 qualifies as an ORF whose function is uncertain. Trimming shortened V by 4 bases and J by 1 base, and 14 bases separated the two germline ends. The CDR3 totals 15 residues. CDR3 DNA sequence: TGTGCCAGAAGCCCACAACAGTTCAAGAACACTGAAGCTTTCTTT. Its translation is CARSPQQFKNTEAFF.

This clone has more than one count but fewer than ten. The genes are TRBV4-1 and TRBJ2-3, with 10 bases fitting TRBD2. The CDR3 spans 18 residues. Trimming took 1 base from V and 0 from J; bases not matched to a gene: 7. Per the germline V gene, CDR1 is MGHRA and CDR2 is YSYEKL. CDR3 residues: CASSQVASGGPSTDTQYF. CDR3 nucleotides: TGCGCCAGCAGCCAAGTAGCTAGCGGGGGCCCTAGCACAGATACGCAGTATTTT.

The genes are TRBV5-4 and TRBJ2-3, with D uncertain. Per the germline V gene, CDR1 is SGHNT and CDR2 is YYREEE (reference sequence). CDR3 length: 13 residues. Trimming took off 2 bases at V and 5 bases at J, with 9 bases between the two ends. The CDR3 sequence is CASSFYGLDTQYF. In DNA, the CDR3 is TGTGCCAGCAGCTTTTACGGTCTAGATACGCAGTATTTT.

This chain links TRBV19 with TRBJ2-1; D is ambiguous. V was shortened by 2 bases and J by 0 bases, with 8 bases between the two germline ends. This CDR3 has 15 residues. CDR1 and CDR2 from the germline V gene are LNHDA and SQIVND (reference sequence). CDR3 sequence (DNA): TGTGCCAGTAGTATACTACGGAGCTCCTACAATGAGCAGTTCTTC. It translates to CASSILRSSYNEQFF. The variable domain in full, with the rest retrieved from reference TRBV19 and TRBJ2-1, is DGGITQSPKYLFRKEGQNVTLSCEQNLNHDAMYWYRQDPGQGLRLIYYSQIVNDFQKGDIAEGYSVSREKKESFPLTVTSAQKNPTAFYLCASSILRSSYNEQFFGPGTRLTVL.

This chain uses TRBV7-9 with TRBJ1-1; 10 nucleotides align to TRBD1. The CDR3 is 15 residues long. The germline V gene encodes CDR1 SEHNR and CDR2 FQNEAQ (reference sequence). J gave up 7 bases and V 0 bases, and 5 bases lay outside the gene matches. In DNA, the CDR3 is TGTGCCAGCAGCTTAGCGATGGGACAGGGGAATGAAGCTTTCTTT. It specifies CASSLAMGQGNEAFF.

The chain couples TRBV6-6 to TRBJ2-1; possibly TRBD1 for D (5 bases). V dropped 6 bases and J dropped 4 bases, with 10 bases sitting between them. The germline CDR1 and CDR2 sequences are MNHNY and SVGAGI (reference sequence). The CDR3 has 13 residues. The CDR3 spells CASSTDTYNEQFF. The CDR3 region has the DNA TGTGCCAGCAGCACGGACACATACAATGAGCAGTTCTTC.

The CDR3 region has the DNA TGTGCCAGCAAGAGGGGGGGGGCCCAGGAGACCCAGTACTTC. Protein: CASKRGGAQETQYF. The chain recombines TRBV6-5 with TRBJ2-5; maybe TRBD2 (7 bases). Looked up from germline, CDR1 is MNHEY and CDR2 is SVGAGI. V was clipped by 7 bases and J by 5 bases, with 17 bases between them. The CDR3 length is 14 residues.

The V gene is TRBV5-6, the J gene TRBJ2-1; 10 bases are shared with TRBD2. Germline CDR1 and CDR2: SGHDT and YYEEEE. The trim removed 3 bases at V and 4 bases at J, leaving 10 bases unmatched. The CDR3 totals 17 residues. CDR3 protein: CASSSFASGSTYNEQFF. The CDR3 DNA is TGTGCCAGCAGCTCCTTCGCTAGCGGGAGTACATACAATGAGCAGTTCTTC.

The chain has TRBV20-1 and TRBJ2-7; possible D gene TRBD2, 5 bases. From germline, CDR1 is DFQATT and CDR2 SNEGSKA (reference sequence). This CDR3 contains 11 residues. The V gene lost 5 bases and the J gene lost 4 bases, with 9 bases spanning the gap. The CDR3 bases are TGCAGTGCTCATAGCGTATACGAGCAGTACTTC. It codes for CSAHSVYEQYF.

This chain connects TRBV4-1 to TRBJ2-3; D is uncertain. CDR3 length equals 16 residues. The V end was cut by 0 bases, the J end by 0 bases, with 10 bases between. Germline CDR1 MGHRA, CDR2 YSYEKL. The CDR3 coding sequence is TGCGCCAGCAGCCAAGATGTCAGGCCTAGCACAGATACGCAGTATTTT. Residues: CASSQDVRPSTDTQYF.